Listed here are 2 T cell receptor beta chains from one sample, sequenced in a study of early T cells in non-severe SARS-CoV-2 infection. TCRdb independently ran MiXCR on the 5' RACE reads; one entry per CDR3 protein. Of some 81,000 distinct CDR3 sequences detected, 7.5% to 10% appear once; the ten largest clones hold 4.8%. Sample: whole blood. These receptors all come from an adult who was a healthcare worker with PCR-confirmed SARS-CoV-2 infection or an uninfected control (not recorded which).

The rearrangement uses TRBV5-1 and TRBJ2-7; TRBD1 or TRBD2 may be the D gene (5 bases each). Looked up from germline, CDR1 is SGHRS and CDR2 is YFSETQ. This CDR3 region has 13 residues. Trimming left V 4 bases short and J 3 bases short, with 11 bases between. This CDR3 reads CASSTGPNYEQYF. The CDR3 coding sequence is TGCGCCAGCAGCACGGGACCTAACTACGAGCAGTACTTC.

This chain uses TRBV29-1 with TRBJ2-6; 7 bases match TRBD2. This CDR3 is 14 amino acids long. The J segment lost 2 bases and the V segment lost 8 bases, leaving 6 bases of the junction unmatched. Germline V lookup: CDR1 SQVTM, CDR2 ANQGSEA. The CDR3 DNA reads TGCAGCTGGAGGGAGGGCCCTGGGGCCAACGTCCTGACTTTC. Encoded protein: CSWREGPGANVLTF. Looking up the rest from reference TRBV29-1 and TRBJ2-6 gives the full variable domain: SAVISQKPSRDICQRGTSLTIQCQVDSQVTMMFWYRQQPGQSLTLIATANQGSEATYESGFVIDKFPISRPNLTFSTLTVSNMSPEDSSIYLCSWREGPGANVLTFGAGSRLTVL.